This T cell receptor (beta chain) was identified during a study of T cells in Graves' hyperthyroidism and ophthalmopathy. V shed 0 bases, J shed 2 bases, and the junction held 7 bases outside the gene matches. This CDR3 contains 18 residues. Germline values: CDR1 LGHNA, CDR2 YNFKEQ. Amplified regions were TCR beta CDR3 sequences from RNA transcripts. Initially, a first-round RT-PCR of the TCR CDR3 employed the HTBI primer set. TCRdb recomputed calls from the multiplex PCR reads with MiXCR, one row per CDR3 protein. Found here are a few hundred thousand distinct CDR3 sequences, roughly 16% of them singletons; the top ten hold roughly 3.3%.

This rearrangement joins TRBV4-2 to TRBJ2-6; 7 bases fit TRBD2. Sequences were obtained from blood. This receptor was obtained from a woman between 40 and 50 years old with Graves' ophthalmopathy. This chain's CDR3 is CASSQDQASGAGANVLTF. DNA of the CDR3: TGTGCCAGCAGCCAAGACCAGGCCAGCGGGGCTGGGGCCAACGTCCTGACTTTC.